What follows describes a single T cell receptor beta chain. As yet, its antigen is unknown. This record comes from a study of cytomegalovirus exposure and HLA in healthy donors. Overall study findings and caveats: In vitro confirmation showed three CMV-associated chains to be CMV antigen specific. CMV serostatus was the sole immune exposure information available. In a later analysis, the majority of CMV-associated beta chains seemingly showed HLA restriction. There were 150 to 200 TCR beta chains listed as cytomegalovirus-associated.

This PCR relied on a set of 60 Vbeta primers and 13 Jbeta primers. TCRdb's table, derived via immunoSEQ multiplex PCR, lists solely in-frame clones and lacks some. The sample has 130,000 to 150,000 clones, 60% to 85% seen once. This CDR3 has 15 amino acids. Germline assignment: CDR1 LNHDA and CDR2 SQIVND (reference sequence). With V trimmed by 5 bases and J by 4 bases, 10 bases remained unmatched. Specimen: PBMCs. The TCR comes from a man aged 35 to 55 in good health and CMV-seropositive. This chain uses TRBV19 with TRBJ1-2, with 7 positions matching TRBD1. CDR3 region: CASSPRDSNVYGYTF. CDR3 DNA sequence: TGTGCCAGTAGTCCCCGGGACAGTAACGTCTATGGCTACACCTTC.